A single sample gave rise to the 19 T cell receptor beta chains below, sequenced in a study of shared clonotypes between healthy human individuals. The assay was immunoSEQ multiplex PCR, and TCRdb's table has in-frame clones only and misses some. The sample yields approximately 720,000 clones, 72% seen once. Material: memory CD4+ T cells sorted from blood. As to subset: CD45RA-negative fraction. The receptors derive from a woman in her thirties in good health.

The rearrangement joins TRBV7-9 to TRBJ2-7; D is ambiguous. V lost 1 base, J lost 0 bases, and 13 bases lay in between. Germline V gives CDR1 SEHNR, CDR2 FQNEAQ (reference sequence). CDR3 size: 16 residues. CDR3 protein: CASSLGRTLSSYEQYF. As DNA, the CDR3 is TGTGCCAGCAGCTTAGGAAGGACGTTAAGCTCCTACGAGCAGTACTTC.

The rearrangement links TRBV10-3 to TRBJ1-2, with 9 bases identical to TRBD1. CDR1 is ENHRY and CDR2 is SYGVKD in the germline V gene. The CDR3 runs 15 residues. With V trimmed by 10 bases and J by 0 bases, 9 bases remained unmatched. CDR3 in amino acids: CATGTGRKANYGYTF. DNA of the CDR3: TGTGCCACGGGGACAGGGAGAAAAGCTAACTATGGCTACACCTTC.

J is TRBJ2-7 and V is TRBV15, with 8 bases identical to TRBD1. Germline trimming cut 5 bases from V and 3 bases from J; bases unmatched to any gene: 3. The CDR3 spans 13 residues. Per germline, CDR1 LNHNV and CDR2 YYDKDF (reference sequence). Written as DNA, the CDR3 is TGTGCCACCAGCGTGGACAGGGACTACGAGCAGTACTTC. It codes for CATSVDRDYEQYF. Full variable domain (outside the CDR3, taken from reference TRBV15 and TRBJ2-7): DAMVIQNPRYQVTQFGKPVTLSCSQTLNHNVMYWYQQKSSQAPKLLFHYYDKDFNNEADTPDNFQSRRPNTSFCFLDIRSPGLGDTAMYLCATSVDRDYEQYFGPGTRLTVT.

This chain joins TRBV28 and TRBJ2-7, with D perhaps TRBD1 (5 bases). V lost 5 bases and J 3 bases, leaving 20 bases between the germline ends. Germline CDR1 MDHEN, CDR2 SYDVKM. The CDR3 is 16 amino acids. CDR3 loop: CASSGALARLGYEQYF. CDR3 DNA: TGTGCCAGCAGTGGGGCCCTCGCGAGGTTAGGCTACGAGCAGTACTTC.

The sample holds a few counts of this clone. The chain recombines TRBV6-6 with TRBJ2-3; D is uncertain. CDR3 length equals 15 residues. Trimming cost V 3 bases and J 0 bases, with 10 bases left between them. Germline V gene lookup returns CDR1 MNHNY and CDR2 SVGAGI (reference sequence). This CDR3 reads CASSYRGHSTDTQYF. The CDR3 DNA follows: TGTGCCAGCAGTTATCGCGGCCATAGCACAGATACGCAGTATTTT.

This chain joins TRBV27 and TRBJ2-7, with a possible D match to TRBD1 (6 bases). CDR3 size: 15 residues. In germline, CDR1 is MNHEY, CDR2 SMNVEV (reference sequence). V was cut by 5 bases and J by 3 bases, with 17 bases left in between. For the CDR3, the DNA is TGTGCCAGCAGTATCCCCGGGACAACGTTCTACGAGCAGTACTTC. Its protein product is CASSIPGTTFYEQYF.

The chain combines TRBV5-1 with TRBJ2-3; TRBD2 matches at 10 bases. Germline loops: CDR1 SGHRS, CDR2 YFSETQ. V lost 3 bases and J lost 2; bases outside the gene matches: 12. This CDR3 has 18 amino acids. In nucleotides, the CDR3 is TGCGCCAGCAGCTACCTGACCCCCGGGACTAGCGACACAGATACGCAGTATTTT. Residues: CASSYLTPGTSDTDTQYF.

The chain links TRBV28 to TRBJ2-2, with 7 bases lining up with TRBD1. Per germline, CDR1 MDHEN and CDR2 SYDVKM. The CDR3 is 16 amino acids. V lost 6 bases and J lost 1; bases outside the gene matches: 8. The CDR3 loop is CASSAPGQKNTGELFF. The CDR3 coding sequence is TGTGCCAGCAGCGCTCCGGGACAGAAGAACACCGGGGAGCTGTTTTTT.

The chain joins TRBV7-9 to TRBJ2-1, with D perhaps matching TRBD1 or TRBD2 (5 bases each). The CDR3 runs to 14 residues. Per the germline V gene, CDR1 is SEHNR and CDR2 is FQNEAQ (reference sequence). The V gene lost 4 bases and the J gene lost 6 bases, with 13 bases spanning the gap. The CDR3: CASSSQDWINEQFF. Written as DNA, the CDR3 is TGTGCCAGCAGCTCACAGGACTGGATCAATGAGCAGTTCTTC. Combining the CDR3 with reference TRBV7-9 and TRBJ2-1 gives the whole variable domain DTGVSQNPRHKITKRGQNVTFRCDPISEHNRLYWYRQTLGQGPEFLTYFQNEAQLEKSRLLSDRFSAERPKGSFSTLEIQRTEQGDSAMYLCASSSQDWINEQFFGPGTRLTVL.

The V gene is TRBV11-2, the J gene TRBJ2-3; TRBD1 matches at 7 bases. V gave up 1 base and J gave up 11 bases; unmatched junction bases: 3. Germline V gene lookup returns CDR1 SGHAT and CDR2 FQNNGV. The CDR3 consists of 12 residues. The CDR3 DNA sequence: TGTGCCAGCAGCTTAGTTACAGGGGAGCAGTATTTT. Translation gives CASSLVTGEQYF.

The chain combines TRBV28 with TRBJ1-5, with 7 nucleotides matching TRBD1. After removal of 6 bases from V and 7 bases from J, the junction contained 6 bases not matched to a gene. Germline V gives CDR1 MDHEN, CDR2 SYDVKM. This CDR3 spans 13 amino acids. CDR3 bases: TGTGCCAGCAGACTAACCAGGGGGCAGCCCCAGCATTTT. This encodes CASRLTRGQPQHF.

This clone was recorded only once. This chain links TRBV15 with TRBJ2-6, with a possible D match to TRBD1 (6 bases). Germline-derived CDR1 and CDR2 are LNHNV and YYDKDF (reference sequence). V shed 4 bases and J shed 1 base, with 8 bases lying between them. The length of the CDR3 is 15 residues. The CDR3 loop reads CATSMRGSGANVLTF. Here the CDR3 DNA reads TGTGCCACCAGCATGAGGGGGTCTGGGGCCAACGTCCTGACTTTC.

The chain employs TRBV4-1 and TRBJ2-7, with unresolved D. V was trimmed by 2 bases and J by 2 bases, leaving 19 bases between them. This CDR3 region has 17 residues. Germline values: CDR1 MGHRA, CDR2 YSYEKL. CDR3 sequence: CASSQKRDPVRPYEQYF. In DNA, the CDR3 is TGCGCCAGCAGCCAAAAGAGAGACCCAGTCCGGCCCTACGAGCAGTACTTC.

V gene TRBV5-8 combines with J gene TRBJ1-5; D is perhaps TRBD1 (6 bases). The CDR3 covers 15 residues. Trimming removed 6 bases at V and 0 bases at J, with 13 bases between. Germline V lookup: CDR1 SGHTS, CDR2 YDEGEE. CDR3 coding DNA: TGTGCCAGCACTTCTGAAGGGGGTAGCAATCAGCCCCAGCATTTT. Translating it yields CASTSEGGSNQPQHF. The complete variable domain, with remaining parts taken from reference TRBV5-8 and TRBJ1-5, reads EAGVTQSPTHLIKTRGQQATLRCSPISGHTSVYWYQQALGLGLQFLLWYDEGEERNRGNFPPRFSGRQFPNYSSELNVNALELEDSALYLCASTSEGGSNQPQHFGDGTRLSIL.

This chain links TRBV6-1 with TRBJ2-7, with D possibly being TRBD1 or TRBD2 (5 bases each). The germline CDR1 and CDR2 sequences are MNHNS and SASEGT. The CDR3 contains 15 residues. The V and J ends lost 2 bases and 0 bases respectively, with 11 bases between them. This CDR3 is CASSEPGTASYEQYF. The CDR3 DNA sequence: TGTGCCAGCAGTGAACCCGGGACGGCCTCCTACGAGCAGTACTTC.

The chain recombines TRBV10-3 with TRBJ2-7; D is perhaps TRBD2 (5 bases). CDR1 is ENHRY and CDR2 is SYGVKD in the germline V gene. CDR3 length equals 14 residues. V lost 6 bases and J lost 2, with 14 bases in between. CDR3 loop: CAIRSITRAYEQYF. In DNA, the CDR3 is TGTGCCATCAGAAGCATCACGAGGGCCTACGAGCAGTACTTC.

The rearrangement joins TRBV7-3 to TRBJ1-2; TRBD1 is a possible D gene (6 bases). The V and J ends lost 5 bases and 5 bases respectively, with 18 bases between them. Germline CDR1 is SGHTA and CDR2 is FQGTGA. The length of the CDR3 is 15 residues. CDR3 protein: CASSPGTGAFYGYTF. CDR3 DNA sequence: TGTGCCAGCAGCCCCGGGACGGGGGCCTTTTATGGCTACACCTTC.

The rearrangement links TRBV11-2 to TRBJ1-5; unclear D gene. Per germline, CDR1 SGHAT and CDR2 FQNNGV. The CDR3 extends over 12 amino acids. Deletions cut 1 base from V and 5 bases from J, with 3 bases between. CDR3 region: CASSLADQPQHF. The CDR3 DNA reads as TGTGCCAGCAGCTTAGCCGATCAGCCCCAGCATTTT.

This sequence joins TRBV9 and TRBJ1-1; D gene uncertain. This CDR3 contains 14 residues. Germline assignment: CDR1 SGDLS and CDR2 YYNGEE. V lost 4 bases and J 1 base, leaving 11 bases between the germline ends. CDR3: CASSPSSQNTEAFF. Written as DNA, the CDR3 is TGTGCCAGCAGCCCTAGTTCCCAGAACACTGAAGCTTTCTTT.